These 31 T cell receptor beta chains were sequenced from one sample in a study of blood T cells in healthy people across ages (dated by TCRdb to about 2015). The method was 5' RACE. These reads were obtained on an Illumina HiSeq 2500. The second PCR ran for about 6 to 11 cycles and used a J-beta primer mix along with a sample-barcoded 5' primer. Using fastp at Q25 and MiXCR, TCRdb reprocessed the public reads and kept productive beta chains. Entries are consolidated by CDR3 protein sequence, retaining the most common genes and DNA. The table for this sample lists some 930,000 distinct CDR3 sequences; about 29% of them were counted only once. The ten biggest clones cover about a tenth of the sample. The same data also went into a second study, on T cells of mothers and their children.

The sequenced material came from blood. All receptors derive from a woman aged 40 to 50 in good health.

This clonotype was counted between two and nine times. The junction departs from the called germline gene at one end, perhaps through a read error. V usage is TRBV27 and J usage is TRBJ2-3, with 8 bases fitting TRBD1. CDR3 length equals 16 residues. Germline-derived CDR1 and CDR2 are MNHEY and SMNVEV (reference sequence). The CDR3 loop is CAGRRQGAGGTDTQYF. In nucleotides, the CDR3 is TGTGCCGGCAGACGTCAGGGGGCAGGAGGCACAGATACGCAGTATTTT.

This chain connects TRBV14 to TRBJ1-2; D call uncertain. V dropped 1 base and J dropped 0 bases, with 6 bases sitting between them. Germline-derived CDR1 and CDR2 are SGHDN and FVKESK. This CDR3 spans 14 amino acids. CDR3 sequence reads: CASSQVWTNYGYTF. CDR3 in DNA: TGTGCCAGCAGCCAAGTTTGGACTAACTATGGCTACACCTTC.

Of note for this clonotype: A much larger clone sits a single nucleotide away, making a read error possible. This chain connects TRBV7-3 to TRBJ2-7, with 9 bases matching TRBD1. The junction had 12 bases not matched to a gene; V was cut back by 4 bases and J by 2 bases. CDR1 is SGHTA, CDR2 FQGTGA, per germline. The CDR3 contains 17 residues. Written as DNA, the CDR3 is TGTGCCAGCAGCTCAGGTGGTCCGGGACAGGGCACCTACGAGCAGTACTTC. It codes for CASSSGGPGQGTYEQYF.

The rearrangement links TRBV7-2 to TRBJ2-3; D may correspond to TRBD1 or TRBD2 (6 bases each). Trimming cost V 3 bases and J 2 bases, with 15 bases left between them. The CDR3 has 16 amino acids. Germline CDR1 and CDR2: SGHTA and FQGNSA. The CDR3 bases are TGTGCCAGCAGCTTCGGGGGCGGACACCTCACAGATACGCAGTATTTT. Translating it yields CASSFGGGHLTDTQYF.

On this clonotype itself: Just one base apart from a much larger clone, this may be a read error. The rearrangement joins TRBV4-3 to TRBJ1-2, with D possibly being TRBD1 (6 bases). Trimming shortened V by 0 bases and J by 3 bases, and 17 bases separated the two germline ends. Germline loops: CDR1 LGHNA, CDR2 YSLEER. This CDR3 contains 17 residues. This CDR3 reads CASSQDRRRGPDYGYTF. The DNA for the CDR3 is TGCGCCAGCAGCCAAGATCGAAGACGGGGGCCCGACTATGGCTACACCTTC.

The rearrangement links TRBV5-1 to TRBJ1-4; possible D gene TRBD1, 5 bases. The V end lost 2 bases, the J end lost 4 bases, and 15 bases lay between the germline ends. This CDR3 comprises 16 residues. The germline gives CDR1 SGHRS, CDR2 YFSETQ. The CDR3 nucleotides are TGCGCCAGCAGCTTCGCCCCTCAGGGCGTTAATGAAAAACTGTTTTTT. This gives the protein CASSFAPQGVNEKLFF.

This clonotype was counted only a few times. The genes are TRBV7-9 and TRBJ2-3; tentative D call: TRBD1 (5 bases). The CDR3 contains 14 residues. The V end lost 2 bases, the J end lost 7 bases, and 13 bases lay between the germline ends. Germline V gene sequence: CDR1 SEHNR, CDR2 FQNEAQ (reference sequence). The CDR3 here is CASSLTQGLHTQYF. CDR3 coding DNA: TGTGCCAGCAGCTTAACGCAGGGTCTGCATACGCAGTATTTT.

The chain employs TRBV20-1 and TRBJ1-4; D is unclear. CDR1 DFQATT and CDR2 SNEGSKA come from the germline V gene (reference sequence). V lost 4 bases and J lost 12, with 24 bases in between. The CDR3 runs to 15 residues. The CDR3 DNA sequence: TGCAGTGCTACTCCCCGGACTGGAGGCGCCGGGGAACTGTTTTTT. Protein sequence: CSATPRTGGAGELFF.

There are a few counts of this clonotype. V is TRBV20-1 and J is TRBJ1-4; D perhaps matches TRBD1 (6 bases). In germline, CDR1 is DFQATT, CDR2 SNEGSKA (reference sequence). There are 14 residues in the CDR3. V dropped 6 bases and J dropped 3 bases, with 14 bases sitting between them. CDR3 coding DNA: TGCAGTGCGGCACGGGGGCACGCTAATGAAAAACTGTTTTTT. As protein: CSAARGHANEKLFF.

This clonotype came up many times. The gene calls are TRBV20-1 and TRBJ1-5; TRBD1 matches 7 bases. CDR3 size: 13 residues. Germline V CDR1 and CDR2: DFQATT, SNEGSKA (reference sequence). Germline trimming cut 6 bases from V and 6 bases from J; bases unmatched to any gene: 8. CDR3 protein: CSASKGATQPQHF. CDR3 nucleotide sequence: TGCAGTGCCAGCAAGGGGGCGACTCAGCCCCAGCATTTT.

This clonotype has ten or more counts. The chain couples TRBV20-1 to TRBJ2-1, with 8 nucleotides matching TRBD2. From germline, CDR1 is DFQATT and CDR2 SNEGSKA (reference sequence). This CDR3 is built from 14 residues. V lost 3 bases to trimming and J lost 8 bases; unmatched junction nucleotides: 9. As DNA, the CDR3 is TGCAGTGCTAGTATGGCGGGGGGTGGGGATGAGCAGTTCTTC. Translating gives CSASMAGGGDEQFF.

This clonotype was seen a few times. This chain links TRBV20-1 with TRBJ1-5, with D uncertain. Trimming took 0 bases from V and 10 from J, leaving 16 bases between them. Germline V gives CDR1 DFQATT, CDR2 SNEGSKA (reference sequence). The CDR3 contains 14 residues. This CDR3 reads CSARDLGSTGPQHF. Here the CDR3 DNA reads TGCAGTGCTAGAGATCTCGGGAGTACGGGACCCCAGCATTTT.

V and J are TRBV20-1 and TRBJ2-7; tentatively, D is TRBD1 or TRBD2 (7 bases each). V dropped 4 bases and J dropped 3 bases, with 25 bases sitting between them. This CDR3 is 17 amino acids long. Germline loops: CDR1 DFQATT, CDR2 SNEGSKA (reference sequence). The CDR3 DNA reads TGCAGTGCTACGAGACAGGGAGGACGGGGGGCAGGCTACGAGCAGTACTTC. Residues: CSATRQGGRGAGYEQYF.

The table lists this clonotype with a few counts. One junction end does not reproduce the germline sequence, and a read error may be involved. The V gene is TRBV24-1, the J gene TRBJ2-6; the match to TRBD2 covers 10 bases. This CDR3 is 20 amino acids long. Germline-derived CDR1 and CDR2 are KGHDR and SFDVKD. The DNA for the CDR3 is TGTGCCACCAGTGATTCACCGGCCCTAGCGGGGGTGGCTGGGGCCAACGTCCGGACTTTC. Amino acid sequence: CATSDSPALAGVAGANVRTF.

This clonotype has ten or more counts. The J gene is TRBJ2-5, the V gene TRBV18, with D possibly being TRBD2 (6 bases). This CDR3 has 13 amino acids. Trimming stripped 5 bases from V and 0 bases from J, with 7 bases between. CDR1 is KGHSH, CDR2 LQKENI, per germline. The CDR3 here is CASSGGYQETQYF. CDR3 DNA sequence: TGTGCCAGCTCAGGAGGGTACCAAGAGACCCAGTACTTC.

This clonotype has ten or more counts. This chain's CDR3 is CASSPSRGTETQYF. In DNA, the CDR3 is TGTGCCAGCTCACCATCCAGGGGGACCGAGACCCAGTACTTC. The chain carries TRBV18 and TRBJ2-5; 7 nucleotides line up with TRBD1. The CDR3 sequence is 14 residues long. The germline gives CDR1 KGHSH, CDR2 LQKENI. The junction had 5 bases not matched to a gene; V was cut back by 2 bases and J by 5 bases.

The gene calls are TRBV4-2 and TRBJ1-4, with D possibly TRBD1 on 5 matching bases. Germline CDR1 reads LGHNA; CDR2 reads YNFKEQ. Trimming stripped 4 bases from V and 8 bases from J, with 20 bases between. This CDR3 has 16 residues. As DNA, the CDR3 is TGTGCCAGCAGCCGGGTCCGGACATCCAGTTCAGAAAAACTGTTTTTT. It codes for CASSRVRTSSSEKLFF.

The CDR3 loop reads CSARALAVSYEQYF. The DNA of the CDR3 is TGCAGTGCTAGAGCACTAGCGGTGAGCTACGAGCAGTACTTC. This chain uses TRBV20-1 with TRBJ2-7, with TRBD2 matching over 8 bases. There are 14 residues in the CDR3. Per germline, CDR1 DFQATT and CDR2 SNEGSKA (reference sequence). Germline trimming cut 1 base from V and 3 bases from J; bases unmatched to any gene: 5.

As to this clonotype: The junction and the germline gene differ at one end; a read error may be behind it. The CDR3: CASSLWTGSSYKQYF. CDR3 in DNA: TGTGCCAGCAGTTTATGGACGGGAAGCTCCTACAAGCAGTACTTC. The chain couples TRBV27 to TRBJ2-7; weak D call: TRBD2 (5 bases). CDR1 is MNHEY, CDR2 SMNVEV, per germline (reference sequence). There are 15 residues in the CDR3.

The rearrangement joins TRBV19 to TRBJ2-5, with D possibly matching TRBD2 (5 bases). This CDR3 spans 15 amino acids. Germline assignment: CDR1 LNHDA and CDR2 SQIVND (reference sequence). V lost 3 bases and J 0 bases, leaving 11 bases between the germline ends. The CDR3 sequence: CASSIFGNDQETQYF. The CDR3 DNA is TGTGCCAGTAGTATTTTCGGGAACGACCAAGAGACCCAGTACTTC.

This clonotype was observed many times. V gene TRBV7-8 combines with J gene TRBJ1-2; D unresolved. V lost 3 bases and J 4 bases, leaving 15 bases between the germline ends. The CDR3 spans 15 residues. From germline, CDR1 is SGHVS and CDR2 FQNEAQ. This CDR3 reads CASSFMRGKGYGYTF. In DNA form, the CDR3 reads TGTGCCAGCAGCTTTATGAGAGGGAAGGGCTATGGCTACACCTTC.

Only a few counts were recorded for this clonotype. The V and J genes are TRBV20-1 and TRBJ2-7; 8 bases fit TRBD2. The CDR3 spans 16 residues. Germline V gives CDR1 DFQATT, CDR2 SNEGSKA (reference sequence). With V trimmed by 1 base and J by 2 bases, 10 bases remained unmatched. The CDR3 coding sequence is TGCAGTGCTAGAGTTTACAGCGGGGGCTCCACCTACGAGCAGTACTTC. Translating it yields CSARVYSGGSTYEQYF.

The gene calls are TRBV3-1 and TRBJ2-5; the D is unclear. V was cut by 4 bases and J by 11 bases, with 20 bases left in between. Germline V gene data show CDR1 as LGHDT and CDR2 as YNNKEL (reference sequence). This CDR3 spans 14 amino acids. CDR3 amino acids: CASSRSRLRNEQYF. The CDR3 DNA follows: TGTGCCAGCAGCCGATCAAGACTCCGAAATGAGCAGTACTTC.

In its sample, this clonotype was seen many times. The rearrangement uses TRBV14 and TRBJ2-1, with 8 bases lining up with TRBD1. The junction had 4 bases not matched to a gene; V was cut back by 3 bases and J by 9 bases. Germline V gene data show CDR1 as SGHDN and CDR2 as FVKESK. The CDR3 length is 13 residues. The CDR3 sequence is CASSQDRVGEQFF. CDR3 DNA: TGTGCCAGCAGCCAGGACAGGGTTGGTGAGCAGTTCTTC.

This clonotype has just a few counts. The rearrangement links TRBV7-6 to TRBJ2-1; 10 bases line up with TRBD2. The CDR3 extends over 15 amino acids. Germline-derived CDR1 and CDR2 are SGHVS and FNYEAQ. V lost 2 bases, J lost 9 bases, and 7 bases stayed unmatched. The chain's CDR3 is CASSLRLAGVVEQFF. The CDR3 DNA reads TGTGCCAGCAGCTTAAGGCTAGCGGGGGTGGTTGAGCAGTTCTTC. Based on the CDR3 plus reference TRBV7-6 and TRBJ2-1, the full variable domain is GAGVSQSPRYKVTKRGQDVALRCDPISGHVSLYWYRQALGQGPEFLTYFNYEAQQDKSGLPNDRFSAERPEGSISTLTIQRTEQRDSAMYRCASSLRLAGVVEQFFGPGTRLTVL.

At least ten counts were recorded for this clonotype. The chain uses TRBV3-1 and TRBJ2-4; D unresolved. The end of the DNA aligns better with TRBJ2-7, so the J call may be wrong. The germline gives CDR1 LGHDT, CDR2 YNNKEL (reference sequence). The CDR3 loop spans 12 amino acids. This chain's CDR3 is CASSQVNREQYF. CDR3 coding DNA: TGTGCCAGCAGCCAAGTCAATCGCGAGCAGTACTTC.

This clonotype occurred a few times. The chain is built from TRBV11-2 and TRBJ2-5; D call uncertain. The CDR3 is made up of 13 amino acids. With 7 bases removed from V and 5 bases from J, the gap between germline ends came to 14 bases. The germline V gene has CDR1 SGHAT and CDR2 FQNNGV. CDR3: CASTITGEETQYF. The CDR3 DNA reads TGTGCCAGCACCATAACGGGCGAGGAGACCCAGTACTTC.

This clonotype was counted at least ten times. The rearrangement links TRBV7-8 to TRBJ2-3, with a possible D match to TRBD1 (5 bases). V lost 7 bases and J lost 4, with 12 bases in between. This CDR3 spans 13 amino acids. Germline loops: CDR1 SGHVS, CDR2 FQNEAQ. The DNA for the CDR3 is TGTGCCAGCACCCGTGCAGGGTCAGATACGCAGTATTTT. Translation: CASTRAGSDTQYF.

This clonotype was recorded at least ten times. The chain couples TRBV6-1 to TRBJ2-7; maybe TRBD1 (5 bases). The germline V gene encodes CDR1 MNHNS and CDR2 SASEGT. This CDR3 is built from 14 residues. V lost 7 bases and J 0 bases, leaving 13 bases between the germline ends. The CDR3 nucleotides read TGTGCCAGCAAATCCCGCCAGGGCTCCTACGAGCAGTACTTC. Protein: CASKSRQGSYEQYF.

The table lists this clonotype with many counts. The rearrangement links TRBV7-9 to TRBJ1-1; the D is unclear. The germline V and J ends were trimmed by 3 bases and 2 bases, with 4 bases remaining between them. Germline CDR1 is SEHNR and CDR2 is FQNEAQ (reference sequence). The CDR3 totals 12 residues. The CDR3 bases are TGTGCCAGCAGCTTGATAAACACTGAAGCTTTCTTT. It codes for CASSLINTEAFF.

This chain connects TRBV11-2 to TRBJ2-3, with 7 bases that match TRBD2. CDR3 length: 16 residues. V lost 1 base and J lost 1; bases outside the gene matches: 5. From germline, CDR1 is SGHAT and CDR2 FQNNGV. The DNA of the CDR3 is TGTGCCAGCAGCTTAGCTCGCCGGGAGGGCACAGATACGCAGTATTTT. Translation: CASSLARREGTDTQYF.